These 5 T cell receptor beta chains were sequenced from one sample in a study of T cell changes during pregnancy in multiple sclerosis (dated by TCRdb to about 2019). Libraries came from the immunoSEQ multiplex PCR assay. Not all clones reach the TCRdb copy of this immuneACCESS table, which keeps in-frame sequences only. Checked studies attribute under half of the gap to unresolved V genes and leave the rest unexplained. This sample lists about 79,000 clones; under 95% were detected once. The ten most abundant clones make up less than 0.6% of the sample. The sample was CD4+ T cells from peripheral blood mononuclear cells, taken in the second trimester of pregnancy. These receptor sequences come from a female donor with multiple sclerosis, enrolled in a pregnancy study.

The chain is built from TRBV6-4 and TRBJ2-3; possible D gene TRBD2, 7 bases. V gave up 3 bases and J gave up 0 bases, with 10 bases separating them. This CDR3 has 15 amino acids. Per the germline V gene, CDR1 is MRHNA and CDR2 is SNTAGT. The CDR3 here is CASSEGGASTDTQYF. The CDR3 DNA reads TGTGCCAGCAGTGAAGGGGGGGCGAGCACAGATACGCAGTATTTT.

The J gene is TRBJ2-2, the V gene TRBV6-5; the D is unclear. Germline CDR1 reads MNHEY; CDR2 reads SVGAGI. The V end was cut by 1 base, the J end by 5 bases, with 5 bases between. CDR3 length equals 13 residues. For the CDR3, the DNA is TGTGCCAGCAGTTACTTAATTACCGGGGAGCTGTTTTTT. Amino acids: CASSYLITGELFF.

CDR3 in amino acids: CASSSWTGDTDTQYF. The CDR3 nucleotides are TGTGCCAGCTCGAGCTGGACAGGGGACACAGATACGCAGTATTTT. The chain links TRBV18 to TRBJ2-3; 9 positions match TRBD1. The CDR3 consists of 15 residues. The ends lost 6 bases at V and 2 bases at J; junction bases unmatched: 6. The germline V gene has CDR1 KGHSH and CDR2 LQKENI.

The rearrangement uses TRBV5-6 and TRBJ2-3; the match to TRBD2 covers 7 bases. CDR1 and CDR2 (germline): SGHDT, YYEEEE. This CDR3 has 15 amino acids. After removal of 0 bases from V and 1 base from J, the junction contained 2 bases not matched to a gene. Here the CDR3 DNA reads TGTGCCAGCAGCTTGGTCGGACTAGGCACAGATACGCAGTATTTT. Protein product: CASSLVGLGTDTQYF.

The gene calls are TRBV12-5 and TRBJ1-5; 8 bases align to TRBD1. V shed 5 bases and J 7 bases; nucleotides not matched to a gene: 10. This CDR3 region has 15 residues. Germline V CDR1 and CDR2: LGHNT, FRNRAP. CDR3 DNA sequence: TGTGCTAGTGGTCCCCCGACAGGGGTGTACCAGCCCCAGCATTTT. Amino acid sequence: CASGPPTGVYQPQHF.